This entry concerns a single T cell receptor (beta chain). This clonotype showed up many times. Its cognate antigen has yet to be identified. Base qualities are not recorded, but no much larger clone differs from it by a single base. The hyperthyroidism patients were between 18 and 65 years old and newly diagnosed, with a disease duration of less than 2 months. Exclusion was applied to patients with uncontrolled infections, other autoimmune diseases, pregnancy or lactation. Diagnoses were established on the basis of clinical symptoms, serum thyroxine and TRAb, thyroid ultrasound, and orbital computed tomography. Blood from progressor patients was collected at the time of first diagnosis with hyperthyroidism, before any ophthalmopathy symptoms had appeared. Ficoll-Paque density gradient centrifugation was used to isolate PBMCs from approximately 10 ml of fresh peripheral blood. Progressor patients were initially diagnosed with Graves' hyperthyroidism and developed ophthalmopathy during follow-up. Total RNA was extracted with Trizol reagent, and quality was checked on an Agilent 2100 Bioanalyzer.

Trimming takes 2 bases from V and 8 bases from J, and the germline ends sit 12 bases apart. As encoded in the germline V gene (reference sequence), CDR1 is GTSNPN while CDR2 is SVGIG. Inclusive of the bounding cysteine and phenylalanine, the CDR3 is 13 residues long. The sequence is cut down to CDR3 DNA, 39 bases in frame from base 1. TCR beta CDR3 regions were amplified from RNA transcripts. The TCR CDR3 was subjected to a first round of RT-PCR using the HTBI primer set and the Qiagen OneStep RT-PCR kit. A second multiplex PCR round built the libraries, followed by size selection and purification. Sequencing of the libraries was done on an Illumina HiSeq2000 using paired-end 100 bp reads. The authors' analysis ran thus. SOAPnuke was used to process the raw data, throwing out any read that contained adapters or uncalled bases, had a mean Phred below 15, or lacked an exact constant-primer or identifier match. High-quality paired reads were merged with COPE v1.2.5, and unique nucleotide sequences were defined as clonotypes. Clonotypes were aligned to IMGT TRBV, TRBD and TRBJ reference segments using MiTCR v1.1. The analysis was restricted to V-J combinations with a frequency above 0.0001, which together covered just over 98% of the repertoires. A TCS score was defined as the ratio between F50 (clonal expansion) and ExV (chaos), using BLOSUM62-based TCRdist between CDR3 peptides within each V-J. Welch's t-statistics and random forest reduced around 550 V-J features to 10 to 15, which were used in a naive Bayes classifier (R e1071). TCRdb reworked the public reads: Q25 trimming with fastp, MiXCR clone assembly, productive beta chains retained. Rows are unified per CDR3 protein, each entry keeping the most common DNA and genes. The V and J calls come from TCRdb's annotation, not from the publication. This sample is represented by a few hundred thousand distinct CDR3 sequences; approximately 14% of them were singletons. The ten largest make up 5.8% of the sample.

This sample was taken from a study of T cells in Graves' hyperthyroidism and ophthalmopathy (dated by TCRdb to between 2019 and 2020). For the study in its entirety: Peripheral blood samples were taken at the time of initial diagnosis, prior to any treatment. The paper describes TCR Vbeta CDR3 sequencing of some 130 peripheral blood samples, made up of roughly 40 ophthalmopathy patients, 70 to 75 hyperthyroidism patients and some 17 progressor patients. Prospective prediction of ophthalmopathy was tested in an independent validation cohort of about 19 hyperthyroidism patients and 17 patients who later progressed to ophthalmopathy. Once sampling was done, hyperthyroidism patients were given methimazole at a starting dose of 30 mg daily, whereas ophthalmopathy patients were given high-dose intravenous methylprednisolone. A discovery cohort of about a hundred patients, approximately 45 with Graves' ophthalmopathy and 55 to 60 with stable Graves' hyperthyroidism, was used to find distinguishing TCR V-J signatures. The 100 or so discovery patients were randomly split 7:3 into training and test sets. In about six Graves' hyperthyroidism patients, the study also compared T-cell repertoires from thyroid tissue with T-cell repertoires from blood. Study-wide findings and limitations: Blood samples also contained most of the expanded thyroid clonotypes (frequency above 0.001), which suggests that blood repertoires may reflect thyroid immune responses. Ophthalmopathy was separated from stable hyperthyroidism by a 13 V-J signature model, with approximately 86% sensitivity and approximately 81% specificity obtained in cross-validation and 80%/75% obtained in testing. Sample size was not statistically predetermined, and investigators were not blinded to group allocation. During validation, the model predicted progression to ophthalmopathy a median of about 6.3 months ahead of onset, with around 71% sensitivity and about 75% specificity.

The sequence joins TRBV30 to TRBJ1-4; a confident D gene designation cannot be given. This sequence originates from a woman in her 30s with Graves' hyperthyroidism that later progressed to Graves' ophthalmopathy. Input material: blood. The DNA sequence is given as TGTGCCTGGAGTCGCGGTGGAGGAGAAAAACTGTTTTTT. Translated, it gives CAWSRGGGEKLFF.